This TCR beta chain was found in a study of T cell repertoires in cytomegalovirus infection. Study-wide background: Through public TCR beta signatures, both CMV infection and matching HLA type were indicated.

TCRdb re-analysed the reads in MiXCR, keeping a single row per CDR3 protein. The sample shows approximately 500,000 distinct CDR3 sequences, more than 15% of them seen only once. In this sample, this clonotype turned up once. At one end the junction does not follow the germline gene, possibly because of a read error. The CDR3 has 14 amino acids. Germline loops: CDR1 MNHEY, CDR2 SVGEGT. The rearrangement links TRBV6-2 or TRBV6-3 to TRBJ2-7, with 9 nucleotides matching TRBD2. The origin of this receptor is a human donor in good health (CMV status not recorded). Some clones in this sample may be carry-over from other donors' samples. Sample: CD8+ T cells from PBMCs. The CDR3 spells CTSSYSGRFYEQYF. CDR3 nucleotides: TGTACCAGCAGTTACAGCGGGAGGTTCTACGAGCAGTACTTC.